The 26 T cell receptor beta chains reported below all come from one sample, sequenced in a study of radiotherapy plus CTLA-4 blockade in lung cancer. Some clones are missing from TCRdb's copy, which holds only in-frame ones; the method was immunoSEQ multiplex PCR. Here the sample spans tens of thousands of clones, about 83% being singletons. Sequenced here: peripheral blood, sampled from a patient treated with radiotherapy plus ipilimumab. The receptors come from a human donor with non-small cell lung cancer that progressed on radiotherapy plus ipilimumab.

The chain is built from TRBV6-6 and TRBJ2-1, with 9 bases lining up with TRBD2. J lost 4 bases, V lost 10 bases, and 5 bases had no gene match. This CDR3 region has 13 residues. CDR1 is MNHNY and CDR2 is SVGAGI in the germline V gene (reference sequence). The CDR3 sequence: CATSSGAYNEQFF. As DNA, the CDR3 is TGTGCCACCTCTAGCGGGGCTTACAATGAGCAGTTCTTC.

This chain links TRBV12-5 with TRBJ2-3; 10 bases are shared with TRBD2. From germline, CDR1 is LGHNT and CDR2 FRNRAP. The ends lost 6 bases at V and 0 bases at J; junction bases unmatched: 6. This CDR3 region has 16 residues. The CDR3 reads CASGQGLASSTDTQYF. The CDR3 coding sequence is TGTGCTAGTGGACAGGGACTAGCGTCTAGCACAGATACGCAGTATTTT.

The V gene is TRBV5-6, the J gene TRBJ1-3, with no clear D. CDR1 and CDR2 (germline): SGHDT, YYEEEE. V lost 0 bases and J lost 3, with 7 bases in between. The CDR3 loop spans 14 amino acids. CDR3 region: CASSLVNSGNTIYF. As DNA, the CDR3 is TGTGCCAGCAGCTTGGTGAACAGTGGAAACACCATATATTTT. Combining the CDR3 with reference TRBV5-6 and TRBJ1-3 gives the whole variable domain DAGVTQSPTHLIKTRGQQVTLRCSPKSGHDTVSWYQQALGQGPQFIFQYYEEEERQRGNFPDRFSGHQFPNYSSELNVNALLLGDSALYLCASSLVNSGNTIYFGEGSWLTVV.

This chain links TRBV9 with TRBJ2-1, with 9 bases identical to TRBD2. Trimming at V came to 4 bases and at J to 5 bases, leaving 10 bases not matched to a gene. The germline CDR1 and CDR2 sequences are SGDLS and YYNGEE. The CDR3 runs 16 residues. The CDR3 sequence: CASSPAVLAGDNEQFF. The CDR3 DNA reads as TGTGCCAGCAGCCCGGCCGTGTTAGCGGGAGACAATGAGCAGTTCTTC.

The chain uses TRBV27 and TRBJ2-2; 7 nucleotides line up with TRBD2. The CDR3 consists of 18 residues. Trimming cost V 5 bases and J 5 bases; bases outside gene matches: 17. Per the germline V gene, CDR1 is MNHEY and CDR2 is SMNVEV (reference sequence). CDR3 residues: CASSPFRVSGKSTGELFF. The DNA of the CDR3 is TGTGCCAGCAGTCCCTTCCGGGTGAGCGGGAAGAGTACCGGGGAGCTGTTTTTT.

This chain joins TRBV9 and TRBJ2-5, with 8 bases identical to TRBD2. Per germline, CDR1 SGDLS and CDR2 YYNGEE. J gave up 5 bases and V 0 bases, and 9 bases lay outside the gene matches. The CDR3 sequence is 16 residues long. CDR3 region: CASSVGPGGGSETQYF. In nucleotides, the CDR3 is TGTGCCAGCAGCGTAGGCCCCGGGGGGGGCAGCGAGACCCAGTACTTC.

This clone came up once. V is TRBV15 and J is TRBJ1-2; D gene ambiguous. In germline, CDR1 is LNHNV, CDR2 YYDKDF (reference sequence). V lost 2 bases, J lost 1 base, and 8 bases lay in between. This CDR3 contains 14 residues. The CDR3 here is CATSRNVVNYGYTF. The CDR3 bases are TGTGCCACCAGCAGAAACGTGGTTAACTATGGCTACACCTTC.

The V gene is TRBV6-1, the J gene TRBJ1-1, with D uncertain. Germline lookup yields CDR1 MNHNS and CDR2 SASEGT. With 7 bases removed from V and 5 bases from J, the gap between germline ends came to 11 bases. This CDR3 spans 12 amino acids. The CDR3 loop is CASTGGGTEAFF. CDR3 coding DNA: TGTGCCAGCACCGGAGGCGGGACTGAAGCTTTCTTT.

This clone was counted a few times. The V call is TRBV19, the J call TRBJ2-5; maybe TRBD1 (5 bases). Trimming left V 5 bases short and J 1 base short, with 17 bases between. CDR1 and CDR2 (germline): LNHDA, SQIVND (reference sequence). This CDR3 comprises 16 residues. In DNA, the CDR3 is TGTGCCAGTAGTCAGGGTCAGTCAACGCCCCAAGAGACCCAGTACTTC. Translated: CASSQGQSTPQETQYF.

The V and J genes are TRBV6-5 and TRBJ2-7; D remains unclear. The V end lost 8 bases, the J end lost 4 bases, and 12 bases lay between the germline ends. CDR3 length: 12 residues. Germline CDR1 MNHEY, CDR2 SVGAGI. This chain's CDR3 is CASGPLGYEQYF. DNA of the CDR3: TGTGCCAGCGGCCCCCTTGGGTACGAGCAGTACTTC.

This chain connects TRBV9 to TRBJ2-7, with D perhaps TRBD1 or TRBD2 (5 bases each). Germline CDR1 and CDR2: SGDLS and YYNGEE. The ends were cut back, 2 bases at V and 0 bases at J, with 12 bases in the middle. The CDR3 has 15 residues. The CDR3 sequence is CASSVGDGSSYEQYF. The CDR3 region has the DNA TGTGCCAGCAGCGTGGGGGACGGGTCCTCCTACGAGCAGTACTTC.

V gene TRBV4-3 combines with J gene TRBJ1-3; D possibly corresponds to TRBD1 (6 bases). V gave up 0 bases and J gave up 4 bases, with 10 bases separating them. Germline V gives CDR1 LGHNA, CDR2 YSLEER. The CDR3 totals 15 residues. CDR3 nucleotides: TGCGCCAGCAGCCAAGATTGGGGGCCGGGAAACACCATATATTTT. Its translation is CASSQDWGPGNTIYF.

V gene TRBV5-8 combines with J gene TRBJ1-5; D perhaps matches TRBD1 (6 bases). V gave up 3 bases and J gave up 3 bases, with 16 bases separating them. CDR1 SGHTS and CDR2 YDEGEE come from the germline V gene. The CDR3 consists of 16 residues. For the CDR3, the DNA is TGTGCCAGCAGCTCCGGACAGCTCCTTAACAATCAGCCCCAGCATTTT. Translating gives CASSSGQLLNNQPQHF. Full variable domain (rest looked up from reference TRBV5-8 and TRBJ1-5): EAGVTQSPTHLIKTRGQQATLRCSPISGHTSVYWYQQALGLGLQFLLWYDEGEERNRGNFPPRFSGRQFPNYSSELNVNALELEDSALYLCASSSGQLLNNQPQHFGDGTRLSIL.

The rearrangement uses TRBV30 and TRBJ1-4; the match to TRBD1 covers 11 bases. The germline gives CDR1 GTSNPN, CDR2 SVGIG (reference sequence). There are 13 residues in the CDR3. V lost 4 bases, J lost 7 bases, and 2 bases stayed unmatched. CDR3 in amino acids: CAWTGQGGEKLFF. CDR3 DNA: TGTGCCTGGACGGGACAGGGGGGTGAAAAACTGTTTTTT.

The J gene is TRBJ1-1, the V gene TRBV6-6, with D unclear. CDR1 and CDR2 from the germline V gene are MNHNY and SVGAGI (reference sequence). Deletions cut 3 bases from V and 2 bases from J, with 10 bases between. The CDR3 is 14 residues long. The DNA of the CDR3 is TGTGCCAGCAGTTATAGGCAGGAAAACACTGAAGCTTTCTTT. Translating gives CASSYRQENTEAFF.

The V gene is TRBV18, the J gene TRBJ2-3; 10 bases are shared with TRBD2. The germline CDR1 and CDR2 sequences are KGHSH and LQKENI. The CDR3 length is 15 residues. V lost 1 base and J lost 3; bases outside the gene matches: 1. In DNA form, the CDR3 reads TGTGCCAGCTCACCACAGGGACTAGCGACAGATACGCAGTATTTT. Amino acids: CASSPQGLATDTQYF.

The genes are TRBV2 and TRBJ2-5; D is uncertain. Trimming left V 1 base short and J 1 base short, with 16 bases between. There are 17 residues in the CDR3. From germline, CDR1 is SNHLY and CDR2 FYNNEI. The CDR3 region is CASSEGRTGVFQETQYF. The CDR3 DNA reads TGTGCCAGCAGTGAAGGCCGAACTGGAGTTTTCCAAGAGACCCAGTACTTC.

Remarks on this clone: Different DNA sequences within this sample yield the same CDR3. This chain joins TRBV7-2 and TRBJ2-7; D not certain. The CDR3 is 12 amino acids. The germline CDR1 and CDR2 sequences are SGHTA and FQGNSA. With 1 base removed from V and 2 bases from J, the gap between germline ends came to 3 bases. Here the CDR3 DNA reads TGTGCCAGCAGCTTAGTTCCCTACGAGCAGTACTTC. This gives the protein CASSLVPYEQYF.

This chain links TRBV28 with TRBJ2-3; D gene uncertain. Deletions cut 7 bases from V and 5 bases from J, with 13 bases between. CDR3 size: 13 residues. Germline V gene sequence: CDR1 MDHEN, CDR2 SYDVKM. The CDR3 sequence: CASTSGDLDTQYF. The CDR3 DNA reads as TGTGCCAGCACCTCCGGAGATTTAGATACGCAGTATTTT.

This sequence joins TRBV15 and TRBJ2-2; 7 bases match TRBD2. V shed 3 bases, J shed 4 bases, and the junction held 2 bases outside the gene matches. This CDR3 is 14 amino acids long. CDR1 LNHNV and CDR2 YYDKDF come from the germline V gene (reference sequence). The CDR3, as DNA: TGTGCCACCAGCAGTAAGCGGGGCACCGGGGAGCTGTTTTTT. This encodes CATSSKRGTGELFF.

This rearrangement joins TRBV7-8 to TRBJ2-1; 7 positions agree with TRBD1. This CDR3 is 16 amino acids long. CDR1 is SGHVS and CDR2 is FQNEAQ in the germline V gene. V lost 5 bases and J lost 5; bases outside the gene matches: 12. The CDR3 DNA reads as TGTGCCAGCAGCCCTACCGACAGGGTGGTTCACAATGAGCAGTTCTTC. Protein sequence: CASSPTDRVVHNEQFF.

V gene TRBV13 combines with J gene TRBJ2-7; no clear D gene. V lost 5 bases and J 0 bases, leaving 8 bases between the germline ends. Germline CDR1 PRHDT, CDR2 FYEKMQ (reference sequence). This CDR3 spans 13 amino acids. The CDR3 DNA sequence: TGTGCCAGCAGCCCCGGGTTCTCCTACGAGCAGTACTTC. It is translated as CASSPGFSYEQYF.

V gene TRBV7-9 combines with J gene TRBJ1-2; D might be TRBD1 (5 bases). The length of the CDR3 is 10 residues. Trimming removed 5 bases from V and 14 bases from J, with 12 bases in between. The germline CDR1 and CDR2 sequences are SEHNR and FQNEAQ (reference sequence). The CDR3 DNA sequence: TGTGCCAGCAGCGACCGGGACTATACCTTC. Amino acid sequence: CASSDRDYTF.

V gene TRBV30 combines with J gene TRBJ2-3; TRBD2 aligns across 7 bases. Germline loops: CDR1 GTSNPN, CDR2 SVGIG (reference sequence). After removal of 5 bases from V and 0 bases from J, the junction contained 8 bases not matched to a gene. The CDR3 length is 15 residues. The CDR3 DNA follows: TGTGCCTGGGTACGGCCGGGACTAAGCACAGATACGCAGTATTTT. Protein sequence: CAWVRPGLSTDTQYF.

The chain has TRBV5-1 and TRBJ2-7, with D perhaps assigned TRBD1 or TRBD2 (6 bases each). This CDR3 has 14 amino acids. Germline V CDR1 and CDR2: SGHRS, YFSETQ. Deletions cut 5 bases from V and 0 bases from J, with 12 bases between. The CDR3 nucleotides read TGCGCCAGCAGGCAAAGGGGGGACTCCTACGAGCAGTACTTC. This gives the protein CASRQRGDSYEQYF.

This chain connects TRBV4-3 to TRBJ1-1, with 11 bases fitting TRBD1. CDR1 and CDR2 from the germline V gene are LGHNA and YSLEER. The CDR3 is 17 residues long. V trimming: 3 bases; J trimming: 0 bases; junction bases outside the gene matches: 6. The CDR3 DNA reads TGCGCCAGCAGCCAGGTGGACAGGGGGCCTCTGAACACTGAAGCTTTCTTT. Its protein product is CASSQVDRGPLNTEAFF.